This T cell receptor beta chain was profiled in a study of blood T cell repertoires in COVID-19. Overall study context: Some COVID-19 samples were acute and others convalescent; all came from the United States, Italy and Spain. From T cells, B-cell-depleted T cells, or PBMCs came the material, which was cDNA or gDNA.

In the authors' methods: Nucleated cell number was recorded as an estimate derived from reference gene primer amplification. The assay was immunoSEQ multiplex PCR, and TCRdb's table has in-frame clones only and misses some. V, J and clone size derive from that table, while D and trimming were established from the DNA sequence. The repertoire holds about 200,000 clones, with 80% to 90% as singletons. The CDR3 is made up of 15 amino acids. From germline, CDR1 is SGHNT and CDR2 YYREEE (reference sequence). Deletions cut 2 bases from V and 7 bases from J, with 13 bases between. The sequencing input was peripheral blood. The origin of this receptor is a woman in her 50s with acute or convalescent COVID-19. The chain joins TRBV5-4 to TRBJ1-6; D unclear. The CDR3, as DNA: TGTGCCAGCAGCTTAGAAAGGAGAGACAATTCACCCCTCCACTTT. This translates into CASSLERRDNSPLHF.